The T cell receptor (beta chain) described here comes from a study of T cell responses to AZD1222 COVID-19 vaccine. The CDR3 runs 12 residues. Per germline, CDR1 MNHEY and CDR2 SMNVEV (reference sequence). Trimming stripped 6 bases from V and 8 bases from J, with 13 bases between. Data came from immunoSEQ multiplex PCR; TCRdb stores just in-frame clones and leaves some out. The sample lists fewer than 150,000 clones; about 87% were seen once. The study's findings and limits: Only 6 or 7 people who got AZD1222 tested seropositive at baseline.

A note on this clone: As yet, its antigen is unknown.

Sequenced material: peripheral blood, taken 28 days after the second AZD1222 dose. The chain combines TRBV27 with TRBJ1-1, with D possibly TRBD1 on 5 matching bases. The origin of this receptor is an adult who received the AZD1222 COVID-19 vaccine. In DNA form, the CDR3 reads TGTGCCAGCAGATCCACAGGAACCGAAGCTTTCTTT. Translated, it gives CASRSTGTEAFF.